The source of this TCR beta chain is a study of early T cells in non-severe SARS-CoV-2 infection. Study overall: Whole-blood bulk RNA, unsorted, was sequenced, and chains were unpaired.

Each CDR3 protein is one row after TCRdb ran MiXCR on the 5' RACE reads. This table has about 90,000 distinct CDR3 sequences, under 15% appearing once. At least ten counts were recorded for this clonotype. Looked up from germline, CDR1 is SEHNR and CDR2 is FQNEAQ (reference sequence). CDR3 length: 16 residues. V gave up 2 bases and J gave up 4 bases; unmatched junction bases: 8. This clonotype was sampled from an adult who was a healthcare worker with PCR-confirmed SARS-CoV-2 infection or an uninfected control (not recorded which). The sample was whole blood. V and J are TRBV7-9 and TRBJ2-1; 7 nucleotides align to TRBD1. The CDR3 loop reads CASSLRGGPDYNEQFF. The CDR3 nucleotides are TGTGCCAGCAGCTTACGAGGGGGCCCTGATTACAATGAGCAGTTCTTC.